These T cell receptor beta chains were read from a single sample in a study of cytomegalovirus exposure and HLA in healthy donors. Data came from immunoSEQ multiplex PCR; TCRdb stores just in-frame clones and leaves some out. The sample has around 70,000 clones, 94% seen once. The sequenced sample consisted of PBMCs. The source is a woman aged 18-29 years in good health and CMV-seropositive. Each CDR3 is given with its conserved first and last residue. A D gene is named only where the DNA matches it firmly. A clone size is listed for some rows: how often the clone was seen (once, few, many), or a class if it is expanded.

d_gene: NA
abundance: NA
j_gene: TRBJ2-2
v_gene: TRBV12-5
CDR3nt: TGTGCTAGTGGTTTGGTACTGAGGGTGGGCACCGGGGAGCTGTTTTTT
CDR3aa: CASGLVLRVGTGELFF

d_gene: NA
abundance: NA
j_gene: TRBJ2-4
v_gene: TRBV9
CDR3nt: NA
CDR3aa: CASSVGVGTADDSRYF

d_gene: NA
abundance: NA
j_gene: TRBJ1-1
v_gene: TRBV6-5
CDR3nt: TGTGCCAGCCGACTCCAACAGGGGAACACTGAAGCTTTCTTT
CDR3aa: CASRLQQGNTEAFF

d_gene: NA
abundance: once
j_gene: TRBJ2-5
v_gene: TRBV2
CDR3nt: TGTGCCAGCAGTGAAGCGTCCCAGGGGGAGACCCAGTACTTC
CDR3aa: CASSEASQGETQYF

d_gene: NA
abundance: NA
j_gene: TRBJ2-6
v_gene: TRBV29-1
CDR3nt: TGCAGCGCCCAGGGCTCTGGGGCCAACGTCCTGACTTTC
CDR3aa: CSAQGSGANVLTF

d_gene: TRBD1
abundance: NA
j_gene: TRBJ2-6
v_gene: TRBV9
CDR3nt: TGTGCCAGCAGCGCCGGGACAGGGGGCTCTGGGGCCAACGTCCTGACTTTC
CDR3aa: CASSAGTGGSGANVLTF

d_gene: TRBD1
abundance: NA
j_gene: TRBJ2-7
v_gene: TRBV29-1
CDR3nt: TGCAGCGTTGAAGCCTATAAAATGGAGAGACAGGGATGGCCTTACGAGCAGTACTTC
CDR3aa: CSVEAYKMERQGWPYEQYF

d_gene: TRBD1
abundance: NA
j_gene: TRBJ1-2
v_gene: TRBV5-6
CDR3nt: TGTGCCAGCAGCGTAACAGGGGGCTACTATGGCTACACCTTC
CDR3aa: CASSVTGGYYGYTF

d_gene: TRBD1
abundance: NA
j_gene: TRBJ2-3
v_gene: TRBV5-5
CDR3nt: TGTGCCAGCAGCCGACAGGGGGCAGGGCTAACAGATACGCAGTATTTT
CDR3aa: CASSRQGAGLTDTQYF

d_gene: NA
abundance: NA
j_gene: TRBJ2-4
v_gene: TRBV7-9
CDR3nt: TGTGCCAGCAGCGAAACGGCCGGGGAAGGAGCCAAAAACATTCAGTACTTC
CDR3aa: CASSETAGEGAKNIQYF

d_gene: TRBD2
abundance: NA
j_gene: TRBJ2-1
v_gene: TRBV30
CDR3nt: TGTGCCTGGACTTCCGGGGGGGGTGAGCAGTTCTTC
CDR3aa: CAWTSGGGEQFF

d_gene: TRBD2
abundance: NA
j_gene: TRBJ2-1
v_gene: TRBV19
CDR3nt: TGTGCCAGTAGTCTTGGGACTAGTCTGGGAAATGAGCAGTTCTTC
CDR3aa: CASSLGTSLGNEQFF

d_gene: NA
abundance: NA
j_gene: TRBJ2-5
v_gene: TRBV30
CDR3nt: TGTGCCTGGAGCACCGGTCCCCAAGAGACCCAGTACTTC
CDR3aa: CAWSTGPQETQYF

d_gene: NA
abundance: once
j_gene: TRBJ2-5
v_gene: TRBV6-1
CDR3nt: TGTGCCAGCAGTGATGGGCCGGGGGAAGAGACCCAGTACTTC
CDR3aa: CASSDGPGEETQYF

d_gene: TRBD1
abundance: NA
j_gene: TRBJ1-3
v_gene: TRBV27
CDR3nt: TGTGCCAGCAGTCCTTTATCTGGGACAGGGGGATCTGGAAACACCATATATTTT
CDR3aa: CASSPLSGTGGSGNTIYF

d_gene: TRBD1
abundance: NA
j_gene: TRBJ2-1
v_gene: TRBV29-1
CDR3nt: TGCAGCGTCGATTGGGGACAGGGGGGGGACAATGAGCAGTTCTTC
CDR3aa: CSVDWGQGGDNEQFF

d_gene: NA
abundance: NA
j_gene: TRBJ1-5
v_gene: TRBV4-2
CDR3nt: TGTGCCAGCAGCTGGGCAATCAATCAGCCCCAGCATTTT
CDR3aa: CASSWAINQPQHF

d_gene: NA
abundance: NA
j_gene: TRBJ1-1
v_gene: TRBV5-1
CDR3nt: TGCGCCAGCAGCTTTGGGTCAGGGGCGACCATGAACACTGAAGCTTTCTTT
CDR3aa: CASSFGSGATMNTEAFF

d_gene: TRBD1
abundance: NA
j_gene: TRBJ2-7
v_gene: TRBV11-3
CDR3nt: TGTGCCAGCAGCTTATTCGAGGACAGGGAGCGCTACGAGCAGTACTTC
CDR3aa: CASSLFEDRERYEQYF

d_gene: TRBD2
abundance: NA
j_gene: TRBJ2-1
v_gene: TRBV10-3
CDR3nt: TGTGCCATCGGGACTACCCTCGGTGAGCAGTTCTTC
CDR3aa: CAIGTTLGEQFF

d_gene: TRBD2
abundance: NA
j_gene: TRBJ2-1
v_gene: TRBV7-9
CDR3nt: TGTGCCAGCAGCCCGACTAGCGGCACCTACAATGAGCAGTTCTTC
CDR3aa: CASSPTSGTYNEQFF

d_gene: TRBD1
abundance: NA
j_gene: TRBJ2-1
v_gene: TRBV5-1
CDR3nt: TGCGCCAGCAGCTTAGGGACAGGGGGCTCCCTGAGCTCCTACAATGAGCAGTTCTTC
CDR3aa: CASSLGTGGSLSSYNEQFF

d_gene: NA
abundance: NA
j_gene: TRBJ1-2
v_gene: TRBV2
CDR3nt: TGTGCCAGCAGTGATACAGGGAGTGGCGGCTACACCTTC
CDR3aa: CASSDTGSGGYTF

d_gene: NA
abundance: NA
j_gene: TRBJ1-5
v_gene: TRBV4-1
CDR3nt: TGCGCCAGCAGCTCCACGGCCGGGACAACTAATCAGCCCCAGCATTTT
CDR3aa: CASSSTAGTTNQPQHF

d_gene: NA
abundance: NA
j_gene: TRBJ1-1
v_gene: TRBV6-1
CDR3nt: TGTGCCAGCAGTGTCAGGGAGAACACTGAAGCTTTCTTT
CDR3aa: CASSVRENTEAFF

d_gene: TRBD2
abundance: NA
j_gene: TRBJ2-7
v_gene: TRBV7-2
CDR3nt: TGTGCCAGCAGTTGGGCTAGCGGTAGCTCCTATGAGCAGTACTTC
CDR3aa: CASSWASGSSYEQYF

d_gene: TRBD2
abundance: few
j_gene: TRBJ2-2
v_gene: TRBV5-6
CDR3nt: TGTGCCAGCAGCCGGCTCTTCGGGGGGTGGAACACCGGGGAGCTGTTTTTT
CDR3aa: CASSRLFGGWNTGELFF

d_gene: TRBD1
abundance: NA
j_gene: TRBJ2-2
v_gene: TRBV7-6
CDR3nt: TGTGCCAGCAGCTCAGGGGGCTCTAGCACCGGGGAGCTGTTTTTT
CDR3aa: CASSSGGSSTGELFF

d_gene: NA
abundance: NA
j_gene: TRBJ1-1
v_gene: TRBV10-1
CDR3nt: TGCGCCAGCCGTCCGGGAATGAACACTGAAGCTTTCTTT
CDR3aa: CASRPGMNTEAFF

d_gene: NA
abundance: NA
j_gene: TRBJ2-3
v_gene: TRBV20-1
CDR3nt: TGCAGTCTACATGGAGCAGATACGCAGTATTTT
CDR3aa: CSLHGADTQYF

d_gene: TRBD2
abundance: NA
j_gene: TRBJ2-1
v_gene: TRBV11-3
CDR3nt: TGTGCCAGCAGCCTGAATCTAGCGGGAGGGCAAGGTGAGCAGTTCTTC
CDR3aa: CASSLNLAGGQGEQFF

d_gene: TRBD1
abundance: NA
j_gene: TRBJ2-7
v_gene: TRBV27
CDR3nt: TGTGCCAGCGGACAGGGACAGCCGATATACGAGCAGTACTTC
CDR3aa: CASGQGQPIYEQYF

d_gene: TRBD1
abundance: NA
j_gene: TRBJ1-1
v_gene: TRBV4-1
CDR3nt: TGCGCCAGCAGCCACCAGGGGGGAGACACTGAAGCTTTCTTT
CDR3aa: CASSHQGGDTEAFF

d_gene: NA
abundance: NA
j_gene: TRBJ1-1
v_gene: TRBV11-2
CDR3nt: TGTGCCAGCAGCTCCCATGGGGGCCTAATTATGAACACTGAAGCTTTCTTT
CDR3aa: CASSSHGGLIMNTEAFF

d_gene: TRBD2
abundance: NA
j_gene: TRBJ2-5
v_gene: TRBV11-3
CDR3nt: TGTGCCAGCAGCTTAGGACTAGCGGGGACTAACCAAGAGACCCAGTACTTC
CDR3aa: CASSLGLAGTNQETQYF

d_gene: TRBD1
abundance: few
j_gene: TRBJ2-7
v_gene: TRBV7-3
CDR3nt: TGTGCCAGCAGCTTATCGGCAGGGGGCACCGAGCAGTACTTC
CDR3aa: CASSLSAGGTEQYF

d_gene: NA
abundance: NA
j_gene: TRBJ1-1
v_gene: TRBV18
CDR3nt: TGTGCCAGCTCACCACTCAGGGAAAGGAATGAAGCTTTCTTT
CDR3aa: CASSPLRERNEAFF

d_gene: TRBD2
abundance: NA
j_gene: TRBJ2-2
v_gene: TRBV5-1
CDR3nt: TGCGCCAGCAGCTTGGCCGGGGGACTAGGAATCGGGGAGCTGTTTTTT
CDR3aa: CASSLAGGLGIGELFF

d_gene: TRBD1
abundance: NA
j_gene: TRBJ2-1
v_gene: TRBV7-2
CDR3nt: TGTGCCAGCAGCTTTAGTTCAGGGGGCGCGGCCAATGAGCAGTTCTTC
CDR3aa: CASSFSSGGAANEQFF

d_gene: NA
abundance: few
j_gene: TRBJ2-1
v_gene: TRBV2
CDR3nt: TGTGCCAGCAGTGAAGTCTTTTTTCGGACAGCCTCCTACAATGAGCAGTTCTTC
CDR3aa: CASSEVFFRTASYNEQFF

d_gene: NA
abundance: NA
j_gene: TRBJ1-6
v_gene: TRBV30
CDR3nt: TGTGCCTGGAGTGTCGAGGGATTTCCGCCCCTCCACTTT
CDR3aa: CAWSVEGFPPLHF